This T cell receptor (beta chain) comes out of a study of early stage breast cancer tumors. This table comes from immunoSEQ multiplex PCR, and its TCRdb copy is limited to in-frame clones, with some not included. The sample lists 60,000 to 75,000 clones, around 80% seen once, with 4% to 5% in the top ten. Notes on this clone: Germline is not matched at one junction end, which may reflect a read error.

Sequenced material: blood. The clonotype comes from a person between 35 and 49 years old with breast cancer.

The chain's CDR3 is CASSPLAGIAHF. Written as DNA, the CDR3 is TGTGCCAGCAGTCCACTAGCGGGAATAGCACACTTC. This sequence joins TRBV6-5 and TRBJ2-7, with 10 bases matching TRBD2. The CDR3 has 12 amino acids. In germline, CDR1 is MNHEY, CDR2 SVGAGI.